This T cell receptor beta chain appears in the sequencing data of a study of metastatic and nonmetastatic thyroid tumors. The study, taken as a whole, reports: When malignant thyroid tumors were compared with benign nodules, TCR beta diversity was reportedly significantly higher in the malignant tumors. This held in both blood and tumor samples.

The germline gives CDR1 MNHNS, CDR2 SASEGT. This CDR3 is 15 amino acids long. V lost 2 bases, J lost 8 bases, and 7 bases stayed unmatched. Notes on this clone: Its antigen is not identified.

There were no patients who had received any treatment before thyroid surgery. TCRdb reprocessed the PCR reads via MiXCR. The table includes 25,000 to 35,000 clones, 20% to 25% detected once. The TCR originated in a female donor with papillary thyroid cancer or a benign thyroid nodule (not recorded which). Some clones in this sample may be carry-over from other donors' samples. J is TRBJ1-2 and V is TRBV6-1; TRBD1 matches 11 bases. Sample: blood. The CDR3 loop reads CASSEIWTGGVGYTF. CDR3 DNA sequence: TGTGCCAGCAGTGAAATATGGACAGGGGGCGTGGGCTACACCTTC.